This TCR beta chain was identified during a study of T cell repertoires in cytomegalovirus infection. The trim removed 3 bases at V and 2 bases at J, leaving 6 bases unmatched. This CDR3 spans 15 amino acids. CDR1 and CDR2 (germline): DFQATT, SNEGSKA (reference sequence). In this sample, this clonotype turned up many times. Antigen unknown. Study-level results: Identification of carriers of CMV plus the relevant HLA was achieved through cumulative public TCR beta family frequency.

Each CDR3 protein gets one entry after TCRdb re-called the reads with MiXCR. This sample has about 210,000 distinct CDR3 sequences, with 6% to 8% found just once. What was sequenced was PBMCs. The rearrangement links TRBV20-1 to TRBJ2-3; 9 bases match TRBD2. The receptor was derived from a human donor in good health (CMV status not recorded). Some clones in this sample may be carry-over from other donors' samples. The CDR3, as DNA: TGCAGTGCTAGGAGGCTAGCGGGGACCACAGATACGCAGTATTTT. This sequence encodes CSARRLAGTTDTQYF.